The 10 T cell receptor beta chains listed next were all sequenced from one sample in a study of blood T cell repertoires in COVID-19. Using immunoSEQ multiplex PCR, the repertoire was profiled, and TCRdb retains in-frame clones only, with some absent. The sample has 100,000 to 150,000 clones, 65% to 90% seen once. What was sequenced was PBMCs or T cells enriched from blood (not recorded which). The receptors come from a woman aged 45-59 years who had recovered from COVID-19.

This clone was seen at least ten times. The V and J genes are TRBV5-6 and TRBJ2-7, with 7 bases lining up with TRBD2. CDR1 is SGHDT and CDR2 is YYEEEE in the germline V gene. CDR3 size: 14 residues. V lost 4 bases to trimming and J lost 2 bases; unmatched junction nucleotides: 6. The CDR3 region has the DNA TGTGCCAGCAGCGCCGGGACTACGACCTACGAGCAGTACTTC. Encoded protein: CASSAGTTTYEQYF.

CDR3: CASSFDRGEKLFF. The CDR3 DNA sequence: TGTGCCAGCAGTTTCGACAGGGGTGAAAAACTGTTTTTT. The rearrangement links TRBV12-3 or TRBV12-4 to TRBJ1-4; TRBD1 agrees at 8 bases. V trimming: 3 bases; J trimming: 7 bases; junction bases outside the gene matches: 1. There are 13 residues in the CDR3.

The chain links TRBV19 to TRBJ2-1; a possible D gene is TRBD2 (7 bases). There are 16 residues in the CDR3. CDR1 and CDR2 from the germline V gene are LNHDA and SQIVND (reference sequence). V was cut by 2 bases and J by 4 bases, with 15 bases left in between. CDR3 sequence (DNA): TGTGCCAGTAGTATATTTGGGGGGGCCAGTTACAATGAGCAGTTCTTC. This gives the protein CASSIFGGASYNEQFF.

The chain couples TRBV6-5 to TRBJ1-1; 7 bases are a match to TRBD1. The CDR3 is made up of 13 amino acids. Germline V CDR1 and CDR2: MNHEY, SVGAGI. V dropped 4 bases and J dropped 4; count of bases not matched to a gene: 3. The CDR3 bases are TGTGCCAGCAGTTCCCCAGGGGGCACTGAAGCTTTCTTT. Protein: CASSSPGGTEAFF.

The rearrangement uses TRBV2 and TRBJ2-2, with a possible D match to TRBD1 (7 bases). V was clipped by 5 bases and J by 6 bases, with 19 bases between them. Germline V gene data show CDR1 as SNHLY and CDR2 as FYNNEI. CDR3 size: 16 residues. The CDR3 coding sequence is TGTGCCAGCAGTCTTGGGGCAGGGGGGAAGGCCGGGGAGCTGTTTTTT. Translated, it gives CASSLGAGGKAGELFF. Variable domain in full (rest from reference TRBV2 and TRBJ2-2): EPEVTQTPSHQVTQMGQEVILRCVPISNHLYFYWYRQILGQKVEFLVSFYNNEISEKSEIFDDQFSVERPDGSNFTLKIRSTKLEDSAMYFCASSLGAGGKAGELFFGEGSRLTVL.

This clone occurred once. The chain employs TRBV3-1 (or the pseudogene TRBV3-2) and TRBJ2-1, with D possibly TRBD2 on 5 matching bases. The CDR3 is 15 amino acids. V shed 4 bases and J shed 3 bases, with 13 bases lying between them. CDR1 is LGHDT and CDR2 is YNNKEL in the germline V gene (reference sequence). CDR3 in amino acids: CASSPDLKLYNEQFF. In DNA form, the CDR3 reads TGTGCCAGCAGCCCGGACTTAAAACTCTACAATGAGCAGTTCTTC.

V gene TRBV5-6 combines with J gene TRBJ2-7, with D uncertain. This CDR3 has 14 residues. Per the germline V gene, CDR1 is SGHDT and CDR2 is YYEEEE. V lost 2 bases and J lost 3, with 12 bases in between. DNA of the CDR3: TGTGCCAGCAGCTTTTTTATTAGTGGCTACGAGCAGTACTTC. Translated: CASSFFISGYEQYF.

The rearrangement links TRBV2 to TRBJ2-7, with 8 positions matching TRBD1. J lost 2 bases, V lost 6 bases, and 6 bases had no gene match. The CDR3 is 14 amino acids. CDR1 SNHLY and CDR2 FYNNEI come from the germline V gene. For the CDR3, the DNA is TGTGCCAGCAGAGCAGGACAGGGACCCTACGAGCAGTACTTC. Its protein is CASRAGQGPYEQYF.

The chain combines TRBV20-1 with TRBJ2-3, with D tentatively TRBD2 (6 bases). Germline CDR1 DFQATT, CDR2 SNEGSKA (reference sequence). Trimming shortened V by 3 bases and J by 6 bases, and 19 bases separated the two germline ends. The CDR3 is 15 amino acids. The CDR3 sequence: CSASAGTQNQDTQYF. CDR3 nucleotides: TGCAGTGCTAGTGCCGGGACTCAAAACCAGGATACGCAGTATTTT.

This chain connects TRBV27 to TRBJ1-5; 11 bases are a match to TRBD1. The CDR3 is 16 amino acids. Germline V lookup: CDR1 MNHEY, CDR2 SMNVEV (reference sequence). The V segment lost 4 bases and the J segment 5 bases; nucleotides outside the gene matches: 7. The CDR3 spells CASSSSRTGGYQPQHF. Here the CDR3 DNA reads TGTGCCAGCAGTTCATCCCGGACAGGGGGCTATCAGCCCCAGCATTTT.